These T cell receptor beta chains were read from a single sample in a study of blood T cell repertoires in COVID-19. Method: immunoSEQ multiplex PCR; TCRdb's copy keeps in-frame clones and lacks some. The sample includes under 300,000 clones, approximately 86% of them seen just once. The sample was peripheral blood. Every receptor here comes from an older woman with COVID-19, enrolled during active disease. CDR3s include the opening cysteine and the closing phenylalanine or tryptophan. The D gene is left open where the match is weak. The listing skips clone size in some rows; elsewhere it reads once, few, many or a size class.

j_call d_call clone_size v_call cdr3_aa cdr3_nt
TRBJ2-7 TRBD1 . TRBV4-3 CASSQDSGQGISEQYF TGCGCCAGCAGCCAAGACTCTGGACAGGGGATAAGCGAGCAGTACTTC
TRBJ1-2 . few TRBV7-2 CASSPRDPGQHGYTF TGTGCCAGCAGCCCTCGGGACCCCGGACAGCATGGCTACACCTTC
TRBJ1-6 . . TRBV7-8 CASSLITGRYNSPLHF TGTGCCAGCAGCTTAATAACAGGGAGATATAATTCACCCCTCCACTTT
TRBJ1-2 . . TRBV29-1 CSVEPLYSPDNYGYTF TGCAGCGTTGAACCCCTCTACAGTCCAGATAACTATGGCTACACCTTC
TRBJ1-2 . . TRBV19 CASSRRGSPNYGYTF TGTGCCAGTTCCCGACGGGGGTCGCCGAACTATGGCTACACCTTC
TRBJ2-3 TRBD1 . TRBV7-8 CASSTGGTDTQYF TGTGCCAGCAGCACAGGGGGGACAGATACGCAGTATTTT
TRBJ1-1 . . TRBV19 CASNHFNTEAFF TGTGCCAGTAATCACTTCAACACTGAAGCTTTCTTT
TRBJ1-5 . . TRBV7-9 CASSLNQGNQPQHF TGTGCCAGCAGCTTAAATCAGGGCAATCAGCCCCAGCATTTT
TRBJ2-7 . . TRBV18 CASSPRDIASYEQYF TGTGCCAGCTCACCTCGGGACATAGCGTCCTACGAGCAGTACTTC
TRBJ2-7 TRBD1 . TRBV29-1 CSVEVGDSSSYEQYF TGCAGCGTTGAAGTAGGGGACAGTAGCTCCTACGAGCAGTACTTC
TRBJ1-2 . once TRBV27 CASSSGPGRGYTF TGTGCCAGCAGTTCAGGACCGGGAAGGGGCTACACCTTC
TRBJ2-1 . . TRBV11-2 CASSLRHTGIWWDEQFF TGTGCCAGCAGCTTACGGCACACGGGTATATGGTGGGATGAGCAGTTCTTC
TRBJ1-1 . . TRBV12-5 CASGLWGGTEAFF TGTGCTAGTGGTTTGTGGGGGGGCACTGAAGCTTTCTTT
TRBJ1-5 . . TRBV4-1 CASSQGANSNQPQHF TGCGCCAGCAGCCAAGGAGCTAATAGCAATCAGCCCCAGCATTTT
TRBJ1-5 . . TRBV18 CASSRGGGDQPQHF TGTGCCAGCTCGAGAGGGGGGGGAGATCAGCCCCAGCATTTT
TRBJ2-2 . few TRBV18 CASSPLKGSNTGELFF TGTGCCAGCTCACCACTTAAAGGGAGTAACACCGGGGAGCTGTTTTTT
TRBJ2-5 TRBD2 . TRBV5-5 CASSLSAGGPETQYF TGTGCCAGCAGCTTGTCGGCGGGGGGGCCAGAGACCCAGTACTTC
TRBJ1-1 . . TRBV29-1 CSVSRGLLTEAFF TGCAGCGTTTCAAGGGGATTACTGACTGAAGCTTTCTTT
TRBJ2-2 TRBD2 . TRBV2 CASRFGLAGEIGELFF TGTGCCAGCAGATTTGGACTAGCGGGGGAAATCGGGGAGCTGTTTTTT
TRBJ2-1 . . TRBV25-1 CASREGGGLSYNEQFF TGTGCCAGCAGGGAAGGAGGGGGCCTCTCCTACAATGAGCAGTTCTTC
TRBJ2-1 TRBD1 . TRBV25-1 CASSRNRQGATYNEQFF TGTGCCAGCAGTCGAAACCGTCAGGGGGCTACCTACAATGAGCAGTTCTTC
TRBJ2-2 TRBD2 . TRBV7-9 CASSYLAGVNTGELFF TGTGCCAGCAGCTATCTAGCGGGGGTTAACACCGGGGAGCTGTTTTTT
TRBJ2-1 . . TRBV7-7 CASSPWGGASYNEQFF TGTGCCAGCAGCCCGTGGGGCGGGGCATCCTACAATGAGCAGTTCTTC
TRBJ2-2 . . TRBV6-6 CASSQQREKEELFF TGTGCCAGCAGCCAACAACGGGAGAAAGAGGAGCTGTTTTTT
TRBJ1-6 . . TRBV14 CASSQAGTYNSPLHF TGTGCCAGCAGCCAAGCGGGAACCTATAATTCACCCCTCCACTTT
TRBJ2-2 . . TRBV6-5 CASSKTGTSGELFF TGTGCCAGCAGTAAGACAGGAACAAGCGGGGAGCTGTTTTTT
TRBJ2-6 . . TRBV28 CASSSESSGANVLTF TGTGCCAGCAGTTCTGAGAGCTCTGGGGCCAACGTCCTGACTTTC
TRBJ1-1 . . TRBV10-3 CAISEGETEAFF TGTGCCATCAGTGAGGGAGAGACTGAAGCTTTCTTT
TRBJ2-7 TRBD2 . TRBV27 CASSLFPSGPYEQYF TGTGCCAGCAGTTTATTCCCTAGCGGACCCTACGAGCAGTACTTC
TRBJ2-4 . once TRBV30 CAWSVAGTWNIQYF TGTGCCTGGAGTGTGGCAGGGACTTGGAACATTCAGTACTTC
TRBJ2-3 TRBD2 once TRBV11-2 CASSPGLAGDTQYF TGTGCCAGCAGCCCGGGACTAGCCGGAGATACGCAGTATTTT
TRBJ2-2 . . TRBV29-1 CSVDGQGRAGELFF TGCAGCGTTGATGGGCAGGGGAGGGCCGGGGAGCTGTTTTTT
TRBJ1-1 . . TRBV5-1 CASSSRQPGGIEAFF TGCGCCAGCAGCTCCAGACAGCCCGGGGGGATTGAAGCTTTCTTT
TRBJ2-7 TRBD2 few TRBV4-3 CASSQAGGGAYEQYF TGCGCCAGCAGCCAAGCCGGCGGGGGGGCCTACGAGCAGTACTTC
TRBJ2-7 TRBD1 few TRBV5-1 CASSSWTGQGYEQYF TGCGCCAGCAGCTCCTGGACAGGGCAGGGCTACGAGCAGTACTTC
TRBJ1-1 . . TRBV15 CATSRGGFLTEAFF TGTGCCACCAGCAGAGGAGGGTTTCTCACTGAAGCTTTCTTT
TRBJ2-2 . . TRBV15 CATSRLRNTGELFF TGTGCCACCAGCAGACTCAGGAACACCGGGGAGCTGTTTTTT
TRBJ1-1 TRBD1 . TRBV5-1 CASSLGQGAGAFF TGCGCCAGCAGCTTGGGACAGGGGGCAGGAGCTTTCTTT
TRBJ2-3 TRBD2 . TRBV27 CASSLSGGVFLPDTQYF TGTGCCAGCAGTCTTAGCGGGGGGGTCTTCCTTCCAGATACGCAGTATTTT
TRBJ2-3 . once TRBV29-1 CSVEDLWPIRGYTDTQYF TGCAGCGTTGAAGATCTTTGGCCGATCAGGGGATACACAGATACGCAGTATTTT
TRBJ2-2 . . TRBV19 CASSNGLHTGELFF TGTGCCAGTAGTAATGGACTTCACACCGGGGAGCTGTTTTTT
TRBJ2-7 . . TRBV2 CASNSRESYEQYF TGTGCCAGCAATTCAAGGGAGTCCTACGAGCAGTACTTC
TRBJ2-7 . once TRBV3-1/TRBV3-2 CASSRAFEGYEQYF TGTGCCAGCAGCCGAGCGTTTGAGGGCTACGAGCAGTACTTC
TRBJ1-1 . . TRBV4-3 CASSQSVNTEAFF TGCGCCAGCAGCCAGTCGGTGAACACTGAAGCTTTCTTT
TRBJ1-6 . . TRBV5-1 CASSFRGEDSPLHF TGCGCCAGCAGCTTCAGGGGTGAGGATTCACCCCTCCACTTT
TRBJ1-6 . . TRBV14 CASSQLGGSNNSPLHF TGTGCCAGCAGCCAGTTAGGAGGGAGTAATAATTCACCCCTCCACTTT
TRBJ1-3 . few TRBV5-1 CASSIGVPGNTIYF TGCGCCAGCAGTATCGGGGTTCCCGGAAACACCATATATTTT
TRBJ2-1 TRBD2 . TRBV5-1 CASSSSGGAGEQFF TGCGCCAGCAGCTCTAGCGGGGGGGCCGGGGAGCAGTTCTTC
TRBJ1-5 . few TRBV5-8 CASSLGQGRQPQHF TGTGCCAGCAGCTTAGGTCAGGGGCGGCAGCCCCAGCATTTT
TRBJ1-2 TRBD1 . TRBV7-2 CASSPGQGEAGYTF TGTGCCAGCAGCCCGGGACAGGGGGAAGCTGGCTACACCTTC
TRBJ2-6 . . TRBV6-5 CASSYSLSGANVLTF TGTGCCAGCAGTTACTCCCTCTCTGGGGCCAACGTCCTGACTTTC
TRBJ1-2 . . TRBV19 CASSLPVGRDGYTF TGTGCCAGTAGCCTGCCGGTGGGGCGAGACGGCTACACCTTC
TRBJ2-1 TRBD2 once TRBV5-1 CASSGGSGGPREQFF TGCGCCAGCAGTGGGGGTAGCGGGGGCCCCCGAGAGCAGTTCTTC
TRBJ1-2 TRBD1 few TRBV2 CASSSGTEYYGYTF TGTGCCAGCAGTTCCGGGACAGAATATTATGGCTACACCTTC
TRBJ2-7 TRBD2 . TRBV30 CAWTSGGAREQYF TGTGCCTGGACTAGCGGGGGGGCGCGCGAGCAGTACTTC
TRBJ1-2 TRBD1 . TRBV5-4 CASSMGQGSSYTF TGTGCCAGCAGCATGGGACAGGGGTCGAGCTACACCTTC
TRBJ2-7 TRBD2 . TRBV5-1 CASSLAPSAGDSYEQYF TGCGCCAGCAGCTTGGCACCCTCAGCGGGGGACTCCTACGAGCAGTACTTC
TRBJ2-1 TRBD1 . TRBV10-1 CASSGPGQGSGEQFF TGCGCCAGCAGTGGACCGGGACAGGGATCGGGTGAGCAGTTCTTC